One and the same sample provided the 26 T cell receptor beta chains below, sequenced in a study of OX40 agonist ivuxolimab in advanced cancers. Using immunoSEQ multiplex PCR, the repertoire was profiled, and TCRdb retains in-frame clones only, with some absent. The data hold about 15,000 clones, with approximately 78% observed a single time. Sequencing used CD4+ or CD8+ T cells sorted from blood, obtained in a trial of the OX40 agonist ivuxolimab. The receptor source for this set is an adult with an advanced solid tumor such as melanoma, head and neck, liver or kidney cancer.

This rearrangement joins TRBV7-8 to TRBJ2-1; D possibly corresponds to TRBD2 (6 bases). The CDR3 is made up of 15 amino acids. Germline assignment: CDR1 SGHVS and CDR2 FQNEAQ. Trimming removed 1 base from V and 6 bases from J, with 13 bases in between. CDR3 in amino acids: CASSLVPSEVNEQFF. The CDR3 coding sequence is TGTGCCAGCAGCTTAGTTCCTAGCGAAGTCAATGAGCAGTTCTTC. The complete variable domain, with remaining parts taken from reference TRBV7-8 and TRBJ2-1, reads GAGVSQSPRYKVAKRGQDVALRCDPISGHVSLFWYQQALGQGPEFLTYFQNEAQLDKSGLPSDRFFAERPEGSVSTLKIQRTQQEDSAVYLCASSLVPSEVNEQFFGPGTRLTVL.

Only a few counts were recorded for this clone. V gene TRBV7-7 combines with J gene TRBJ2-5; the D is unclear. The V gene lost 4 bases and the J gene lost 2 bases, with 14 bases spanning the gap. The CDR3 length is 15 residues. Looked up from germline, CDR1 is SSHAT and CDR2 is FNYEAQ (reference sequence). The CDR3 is CASSSSKGSQETQYF. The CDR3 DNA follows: TGTGCCAGCAGCTCCTCCAAGGGTTCACAAGAGACCCAGTACTTC.

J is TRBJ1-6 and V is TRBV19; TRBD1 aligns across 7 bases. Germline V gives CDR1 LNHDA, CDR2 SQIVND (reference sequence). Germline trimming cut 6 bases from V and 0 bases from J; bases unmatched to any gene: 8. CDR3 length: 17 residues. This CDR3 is CASSKTGVSSYNSPLHF. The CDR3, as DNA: TGTGCCAGTAGCAAAACAGGGGTATCCTCCTATAATTCACCCCTCCACTTT.

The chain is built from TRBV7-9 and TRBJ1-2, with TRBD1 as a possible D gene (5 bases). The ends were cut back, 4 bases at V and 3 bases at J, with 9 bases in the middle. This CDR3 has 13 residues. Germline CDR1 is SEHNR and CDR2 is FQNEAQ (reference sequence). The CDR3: CASSSRGDYGYTF. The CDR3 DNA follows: TGTGCCAGCAGCTCTCGGGGCGACTATGGCTACACCTTC.

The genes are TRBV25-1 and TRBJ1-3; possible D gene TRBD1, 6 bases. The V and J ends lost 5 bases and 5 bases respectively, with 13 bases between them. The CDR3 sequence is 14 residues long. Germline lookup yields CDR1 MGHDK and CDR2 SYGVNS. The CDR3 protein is CASSLPGGRNTIYF. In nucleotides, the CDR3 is TGTGCCAGCAGTTTACCCGGGGGCCGAAACACCATATATTTT.

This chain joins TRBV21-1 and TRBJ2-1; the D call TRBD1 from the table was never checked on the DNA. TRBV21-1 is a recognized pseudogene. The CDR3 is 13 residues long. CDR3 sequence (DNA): TGTGCCAGCAGCAAGACAGTCTACAATGAGCAGTTCTTC. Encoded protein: CASSKTVYNEQFF.

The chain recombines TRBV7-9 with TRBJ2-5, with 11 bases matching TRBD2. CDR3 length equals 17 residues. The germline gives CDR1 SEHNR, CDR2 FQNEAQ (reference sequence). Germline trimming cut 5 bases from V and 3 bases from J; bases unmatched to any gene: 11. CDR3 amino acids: CASSLQRVTSGKETQYF. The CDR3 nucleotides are TGTGCCAGCAGCCTGCAAAGGGTGACTAGCGGGAAAGAGACCCAGTACTTC.

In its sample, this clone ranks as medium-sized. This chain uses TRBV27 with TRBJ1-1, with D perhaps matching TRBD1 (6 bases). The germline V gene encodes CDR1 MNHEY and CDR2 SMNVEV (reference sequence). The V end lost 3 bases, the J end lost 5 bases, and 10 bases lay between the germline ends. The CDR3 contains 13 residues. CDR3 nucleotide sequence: TGTGCCAGCAGTTTCGGACAGAGGACTGAAGCTTTCTTT. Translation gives CASSFGQRTEAFF.

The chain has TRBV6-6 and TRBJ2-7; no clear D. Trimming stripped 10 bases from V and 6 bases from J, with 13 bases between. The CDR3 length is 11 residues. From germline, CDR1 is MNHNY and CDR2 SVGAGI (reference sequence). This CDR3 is CATTVGPEQYF. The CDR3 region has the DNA TGTGCCACCACAGTCGGTCCCGAGCAGTACTTC.

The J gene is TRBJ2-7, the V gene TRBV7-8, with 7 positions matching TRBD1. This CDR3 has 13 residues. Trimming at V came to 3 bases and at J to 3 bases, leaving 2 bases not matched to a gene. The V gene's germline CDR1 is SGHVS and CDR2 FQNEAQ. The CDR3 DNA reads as TGTGCCAGCAGCTTGGGGACAGTCTACGAGCAGTACTTC. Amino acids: CASSLGTVYEQYF. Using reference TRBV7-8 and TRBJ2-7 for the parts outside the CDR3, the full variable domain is GAGVSQSPRYKVAKRGQDVALRCDPISGHVSLFWYQQALGQGPEFLTYFQNEAQLDKSGLPSDRFFAERPEGSVSTLKIQRTQQEDSAVYLCASSLGTVYEQYFGPGTRLTVT.

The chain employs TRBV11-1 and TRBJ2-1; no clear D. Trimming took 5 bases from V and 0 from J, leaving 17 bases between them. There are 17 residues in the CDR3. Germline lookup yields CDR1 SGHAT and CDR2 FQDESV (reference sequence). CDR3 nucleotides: TGTGCCAGCAGCCCCTCGGTCGGTTCTAGCTCCTACAATGAGCAGTTCTTC. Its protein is CASSPSVGSSSYNEQFF.

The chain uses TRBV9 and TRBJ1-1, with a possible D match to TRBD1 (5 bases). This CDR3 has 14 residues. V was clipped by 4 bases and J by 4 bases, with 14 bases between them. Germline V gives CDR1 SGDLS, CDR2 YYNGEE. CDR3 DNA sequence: TGTGCCAGCAGCTTAGGGGATGGGGGCACTGAAGCTTTCTTT. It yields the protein CASSLGDGGTEAFF.

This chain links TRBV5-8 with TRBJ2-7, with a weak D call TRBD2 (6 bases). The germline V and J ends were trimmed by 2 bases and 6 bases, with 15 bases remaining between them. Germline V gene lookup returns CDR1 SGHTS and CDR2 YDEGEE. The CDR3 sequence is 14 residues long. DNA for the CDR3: TGTGCCAGCAGCTTTGCGGTCCTCGGGGGCGAGCAGTACTTC. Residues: CASSFAVLGGEQYF.

The CDR3 here is CASSDGRIHEQYF. The DNA of the CDR3 is TGTGCCAGCAGCGACGGGAGAATCCACGAGCAGTACTTC. The rearrangement uses TRBV6-6 and TRBJ2-7, with D perhaps matching TRBD2 (6 bases). There are 13 residues in the CDR3. Germline assignment: CDR1 MNHNY and CDR2 SVGAGI (reference sequence). Between the trimmed V and J ends, which lost 6 bases and 5 bases, there was a span of 14 bases.

The CDR3 DNA reads TGTGCCAGTAGTACTAGACAAGAGACCCAGTACTTC. This sequence encodes CASSTRQETQYF. The rearrangement joins TRBV19 to TRBJ2-5; no firm D call. Trimming removed 4 bases from V and 2 bases from J, with 5 bases in between. Per germline, CDR1 LNHDA and CDR2 SQIVND (reference sequence). The CDR3 length is 12 residues.

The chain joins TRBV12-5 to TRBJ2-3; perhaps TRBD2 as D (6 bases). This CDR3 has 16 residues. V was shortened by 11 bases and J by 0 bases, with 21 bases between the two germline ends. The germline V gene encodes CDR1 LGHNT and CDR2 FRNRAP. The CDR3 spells CAGVEGGRNSTDTQYF. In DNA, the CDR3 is TGTGCTGGAGTAGAGGGAGGCCGAAATAGCACAGATACGCAGTATTTT.

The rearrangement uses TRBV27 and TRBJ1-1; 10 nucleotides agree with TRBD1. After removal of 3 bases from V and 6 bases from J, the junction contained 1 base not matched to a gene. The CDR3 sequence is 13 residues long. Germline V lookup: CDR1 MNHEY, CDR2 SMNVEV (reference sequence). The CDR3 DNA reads TGTGCCAGCAGTTTCGGGACAGGGGCTGAAGCTTTCTTT. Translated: CASSFGTGAEAFF.

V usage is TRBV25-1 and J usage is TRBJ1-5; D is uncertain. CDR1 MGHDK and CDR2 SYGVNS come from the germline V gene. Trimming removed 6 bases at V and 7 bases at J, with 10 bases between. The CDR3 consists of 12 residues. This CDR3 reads CASRMGNQPQHF. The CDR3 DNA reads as TGTGCCAGCAGGATGGGTAACCAGCCCCAGCATTTT.

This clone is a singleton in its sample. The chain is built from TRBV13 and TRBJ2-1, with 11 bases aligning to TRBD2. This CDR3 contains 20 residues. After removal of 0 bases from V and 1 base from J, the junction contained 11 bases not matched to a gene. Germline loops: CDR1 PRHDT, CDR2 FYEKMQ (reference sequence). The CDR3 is CASSLGRGSGGVWSYNEQFF. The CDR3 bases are TGTGCCAGCAGCTTAGGCCGGGGTAGCGGGGGGGTATGGTCCTACAATGAGCAGTTCTTC.

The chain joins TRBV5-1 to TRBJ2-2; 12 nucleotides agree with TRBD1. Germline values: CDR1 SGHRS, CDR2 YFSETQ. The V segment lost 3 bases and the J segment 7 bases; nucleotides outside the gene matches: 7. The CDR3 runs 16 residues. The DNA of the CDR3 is TGCGCCAGCAGCTACGGGACAGGGGGCCGTGTCGGGGAGCTGTTTTTT. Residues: CASSYGTGGRVGELFF.

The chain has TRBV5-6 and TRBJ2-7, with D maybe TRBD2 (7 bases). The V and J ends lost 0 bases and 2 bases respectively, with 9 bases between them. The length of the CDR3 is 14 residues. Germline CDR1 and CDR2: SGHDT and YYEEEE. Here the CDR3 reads CASSLGGGPYEQYF. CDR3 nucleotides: TGTGCCAGCAGCTTGGGGGGGGGCCCCTACGAGCAGTACTTC.

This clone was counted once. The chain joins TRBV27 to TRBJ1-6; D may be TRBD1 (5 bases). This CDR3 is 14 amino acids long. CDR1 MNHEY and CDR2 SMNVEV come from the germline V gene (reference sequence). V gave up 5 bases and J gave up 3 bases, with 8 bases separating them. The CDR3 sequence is CASSPGLYNSPLHF. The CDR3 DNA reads TGTGCCAGCAGTCCGGGACTCTATAATTCACCCCTCCACTTT.

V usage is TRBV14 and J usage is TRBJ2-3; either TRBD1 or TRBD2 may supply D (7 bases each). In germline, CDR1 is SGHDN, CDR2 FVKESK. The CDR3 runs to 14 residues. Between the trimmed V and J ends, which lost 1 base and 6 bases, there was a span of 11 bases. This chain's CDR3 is CASSQARGGDTQYF. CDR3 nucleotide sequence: TGTGCCAGCAGCCAAGCCAGGGGGGGCGATACGCAGTATTTT.

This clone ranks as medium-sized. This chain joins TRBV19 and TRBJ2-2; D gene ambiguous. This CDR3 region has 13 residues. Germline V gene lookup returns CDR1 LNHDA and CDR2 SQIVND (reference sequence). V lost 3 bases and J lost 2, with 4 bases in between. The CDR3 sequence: CASSITNTGELFF. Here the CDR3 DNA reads TGTGCCAGTAGTATTACCAACACCGGGGAGCTGTTTTTT.

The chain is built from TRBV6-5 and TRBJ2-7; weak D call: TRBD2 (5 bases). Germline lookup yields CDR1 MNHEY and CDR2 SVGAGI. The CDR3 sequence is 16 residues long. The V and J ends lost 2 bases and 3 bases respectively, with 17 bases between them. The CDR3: CASSYRPRGLNYEQYF. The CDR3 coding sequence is TGTGCCAGCAGTTACCGCCCTCGAGGGCTCAACTACGAGCAGTACTTC.

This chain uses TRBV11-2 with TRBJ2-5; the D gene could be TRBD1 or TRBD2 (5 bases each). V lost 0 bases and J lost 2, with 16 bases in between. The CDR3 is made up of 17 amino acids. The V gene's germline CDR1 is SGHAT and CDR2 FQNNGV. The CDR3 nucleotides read TGTGCCAGCAGCTTAGATCTCGGGGACCGGGATCAAGAGACCCAGTACTTC. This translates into CASSLDLGDRDQETQYF.